This T cell receptor beta chain is drawn from a study of OX40 agonist ivuxolimab in advanced cancers. Study overall: Partial responses were observed in three patients, of whom one had hepatocellular carcinoma and two had cutaneous melanoma.

The germline CDR1 and CDR2 sequences are LNHDA and SQIVND (reference sequence). With 6 bases clipped from V and 8 bases from J, the junction kept 9 bases outside the gene matches. The CDR3 consists of 16 residues. The table came from immunoSEQ multiplex PCR; TCRdb's copy has only in-frame clones and leaves some out. The data contain about 28,000 clones, 90% to 95% of them seen just once; the ten biggest clones take up about 30%. This specimen was CD4+ or CD8+ T cells sorted from blood, taken in a trial of the OX40 agonist ivuxolimab. The chain combines TRBV19 with TRBJ2-1; 14 bases are a match to TRBD2. This TCR was sampled from an adult with an advanced solid tumor such as melanoma, head and neck, liver or kidney cancer. CDR3 loop: CASSLTGTSGRYEQFF. CDR3 nucleotides: TGTGCCAGTAGCCTAACAGGGACTAGCGGGAGATATGAGCAGTTCTTC.